One and the same sample provided the 7 T cell receptor beta chains below, sequenced in a study of blood T cell repertoires in COVID-19. The repertoire was sequenced with immunoSEQ multiplex PCR; TCRdb's copy has only in-frame clones and lacks some. This table has around 260,000 clones, 65% to 90% appearing once. Sequences were obtained from peripheral blood. These receptors all stem from a human donor in a cohort sampled during active COVID-19.

This clone occurred once. The rearrangement links TRBV7-2 to TRBJ2-3; D uncertain. The CDR3 runs 16 residues. Per germline, CDR1 SGHTA and CDR2 FQGNSA. Trimming took 1 base from V and 3 from J, leaving 14 bases between them. The CDR3 bases are TGTGCCAGCAGCTTAGGTTTCATAGCTCGGACAGATACGCAGTATTTT. Its protein is CASSLGFIARTDTQYF. The whole variable domain, filled in from reference TRBV7-2 and TRBJ2-3, reads GAGVSQSPSNKVTEKGKDVELRCDPISGHTALYWYRQSLGQGLEFLIYFQGNSAPDKSGLPSDRFSAERTGGSVSTLTIQRTQQEDSAVYLCASSLGFIARTDTQYFGPGTRLTVL.

The chain has TRBV6-2 or TRBV6-3 and TRBJ2-7; D uncertain. V dropped 2 bases and J dropped 3 bases, with 8 bases sitting between them. From germline, CDR1 is MNHEY and CDR2 SVGEGT. The CDR3 spans 13 residues. CDR3: CASSYVQDYEQYF. The CDR3 nucleotides read TGTGCCAGCAGTTACGTCCAGGACTACGAGCAGTACTTC.

The J gene is TRBJ2-4, the V gene TRBV7-9; tentatively, D is TRBD1 (6 bases). Germline CDR1 SEHNR, CDR2 FQNEAQ (reference sequence). The germline V and J ends were trimmed by 3 bases and 6 bases, with 9 bases remaining between them. The CDR3 is made up of 13 amino acids. The CDR3 here is CASSFGQRNIQYF. The CDR3 DNA follows: TGTGCCAGCAGCTTTGGACAGAGAAACATTCAGTACTTC.

This clone was observed a single time. The rearrangement links TRBV18 to TRBJ2-7, with D possibly TRBD1 on 5 matching bases. The CDR3 spans 12 residues. Germline CDR1 is KGHSH and CDR2 is LQKENI. With 5 bases removed from V and 2 bases from J, the gap between germline ends came to 7 bases. The CDR3 region is CASSRQTYEQYF. The CDR3 DNA sequence: TGTGCCAGCTCAAGACAGACCTACGAGCAGTACTTC.

The CDR3 spells CASSPGEDNQPQHF. In DNA, the CDR3 is TGTGCCAGCTCACCGGGAGAAGACAATCAGCCCCAGCATTTT. The chain employs TRBV18 and TRBJ1-5; no reliable D call. CDR3 length equals 14 residues. Germline loops: CDR1 KGHSH, CDR2 LQKENI. The V end was cut by 3 bases, the J end by 3 bases, with 9 bases between.

The chain carries TRBV11-3 and TRBJ2-1, with D perhaps TRBD2 (6 bases). The CDR3 loop spans 16 amino acids. Trimming took 1 base from V and 2 from J, leaving 12 bases between them. CDR1 SGHNT and CDR2 YENEEA come from the germline V gene. The CDR3 loop is CASSLGGTGAYNEQFF. For the CDR3, the DNA is TGTGCCAGCAGCTTAGGGGGGACTGGTGCCTACAATGAGCAGTTCTTC. Full variable domain (outside the CDR3, taken from reference TRBV11-3 and TRBJ2-1): EAGVVQSPRYKIIEKKQPVAFWCNPISGHNTLYWYLQNLGQGPELLIRYENEEAVDDSQLPKDRFSAERLKGVDSTLKIQPAELGDSAVYLCASSLGGTGAYNEQFFGPGTRLTVL.

The J gene is TRBJ1-2, the V gene TRBV6-5; D is undetermined. CDR1 MNHEY and CDR2 SVGAGI come from the germline V gene. The CDR3 runs to 14 residues. V was pared by 3 bases and J by 4 bases, with 12 bases between. The CDR3 loop is CASSYWESGYGYTF. The CDR3 nucleotides read TGTGCCAGCAGTTATTGGGAGTCAGGCTATGGCTACACCTTC.